These 28 T cell receptor beta chains originate from one sample sequenced in a study of monozygotic twins with inflammatory bowel disease. TCRdb reprocessed the 5' RACE reads and reports one entry per CDR3 protein, with no DNA. The sample holds fewer than 350,000 distinct CDR3 sequences. Sequencing was done on a sample of blood. Every receptor here comes from a human donor with ulcerative colitis or Crohn's disease, or a healthy co-twin of an affected twin (not recorded which).

The V gene is TRBV28, the J gene TRBJ1-1; TCRdb's assignment of TRBD1 cannot be checked, as there is no DNA. CDR1 and CDR2 from the germline V gene are MDHEN and SYDVKM. The CDR3 is made up of 14 amino acids. The CDR3: CASSPGRGGTEAFF.

The chain links TRBV4-1 to TRBJ1-1; the D gene TCRdb calls, TRBD1, cannot be checked with no DNA. Germline CDR1 MGHRA, CDR2 YSYEKL. This CDR3 spans 14 amino acids. CDR3 protein: CASSQGDRDTEAFF.

CDR3: CASRKGNSGANVLTF. This rearrangement joins TRBV6-1 to TRBJ2-6. Germline assignment: CDR1 MNHNS and CDR2 SASEGT. This CDR3 has 15 residues.

The CDR3 region is CASSLGGSVYEQYF. The J gene is TRBJ2-7, the V gene TRBV27; as DNA is missing, the TRBD1 call by TCRdb cannot be tested. The CDR3 is 14 amino acids. The germline CDR1 and CDR2 sequences are MNHEY and SMNVEV (reference sequence).

The CDR3 here is CASSYKGGFSYEQYF. The chain combines TRBV6-5 with TRBJ2-7; the TCRdb D gene call, TRBD1, has no DNA to confirm it. CDR1 MNHEY and CDR2 SVGAGI come from the germline V gene. The CDR3 contains 15 residues.

This sequence joins TRBV7-2 and TRBJ2-5; the D call from TCRdb, TRBD1, cannot be confirmed without DNA. Looked up from germline, CDR1 is SGHTA and CDR2 is FQGNSA. CDR3 length equals 17 residues. The CDR3 here is CASSSRPPGQGQETQYF.

The J gene is TRBJ1-6, the V gene TRBV28. The CDR3 length is 14 residues. Germline-derived CDR1 and CDR2 are MDHEN and SYDVKM. CDR3 in amino acids: CASSLSGKNSPLHF.

The chain carries TRBV20-1 and TRBJ2-1; the TRBD2 assignment by TCRdb is unverifiable without DNA. Germline CDR1 is DFQATT and CDR2 is SNEGSKA (reference sequence). This CDR3 has 12 residues. The CDR3 loop reads CKSGDNYNEQFF.

V is TRBV7-6 and J is TRBJ2-7; TCRdb gives TRBD1 as the D gene, but with no DNA this cannot be confirmed. This CDR3 has 13 residues. In germline, CDR1 is SGHVS, CDR2 FNYEAQ. The CDR3 loop reads CASSRNGGIEQYF. The whole variable domain, filled in from reference TRBV7-6 and TRBJ2-7, reads GAGVSQSPRYKVTKRGQDVALRCDPISGHVSLYWYRQALGQGPEFLTYFNYEAQQDKSGLPNDRFSAERPEGSISTLTIQRTEQRDSAMYRCASSRNGGIEQYFGPGTRLTVT.

This sequence joins TRBV20-1 and TRBJ2-7; TCRdb selects TRBD2, and the lack of DNA leaves this call unchecked. The CDR3 has 11 residues. The germline V gene encodes CDR1 DFQATT and CDR2 SNEGSKA (reference sequence). CDR3 loop: CSERSAGEQYF.

V usage is TRBV5-1 and J usage is TRBJ1-1; TCRdb's D call, TRBD1, is unchecked because there is no DNA. This CDR3 has 14 amino acids. The germline CDR1 and CDR2 sequences are SGHRS and YFSETQ. The CDR3 protein is CASSLNPGFTEAFF.

V gene TRBV12-3 or TRBV12-4 combines with J gene TRBJ2-1; TCRdb reports TRBD2, a call that lacks DNA to check it against. The CDR3 is 16 amino acids. CDR3 region: CASSRLAGGPGNEQFF.

This chain uses TRBV6-2 or TRBV6-3 with TRBJ2-5; TCRdb calls TRBD1, which cannot be checked without DNA. The CDR3 runs 15 residues. The germline gives CDR1 MNHEY, CDR2 SVGEGT. The CDR3: CASSYPGIVTETQYF.

The chain links TRBV6-1 to TRBJ2-1; TCRdb's assignment of TRBD1 cannot be checked, as there is no DNA. Germline V CDR1 and CDR2: MNHNS, SASEGT. The CDR3 runs 15 residues. CDR3: CASKQVGGGYNEQFF.

The chain is built from TRBV29-1 and TRBJ2-1; TCRdb designates TRBD2, a call that cannot be tested without DNA. Looked up from germline, CDR1 is SQVTM and CDR2 is ANQGSEA. This CDR3 is 15 amino acids long. The CDR3 reads CSGNQQSMSYNEQFF.

This chain connects TRBV28 to TRBJ2-1; TCRdb selects TRBD2, and the lack of DNA leaves this call unchecked. Germline V gene sequence: CDR1 MDHEN, CDR2 SYDVKM. This CDR3 has 16 amino acids. CDR3 residues: CASSPTPTSGEDEQFF.

This chain links TRBV29-1 with TRBJ1-1; absent DNA, TCRdb's TRBD1 call cannot be checked. The CDR3 sequence is 13 residues long. Germline CDR1 reads SQVTM; CDR2 reads ANQGSEA. This CDR3 reads CSADRDGNTEAFF.

V and J are TRBV4-3 and TRBJ2-1. This CDR3 is 13 amino acids long. Germline V CDR1 and CDR2: LGHNA, YSLEER. The CDR3 protein is CASSQDGWGEQFF.

V gene TRBV24-1 combines with J gene TRBJ2-2; TCRdb reports TRBD2, a call that lacks DNA to check it against. Germline CDR1 reads KGHDR; CDR2 reads SFDVKD. This CDR3 has 15 amino acids. CDR3 residues: CATSDLAGGTGELFF.

The rearrangement links TRBV7-8 to TRBJ1-2. This CDR3 contains 15 residues. Germline V lookup: CDR1 SGHVS, CDR2 FQNEAQ. CDR3: CASSLEGQASYGYTF.

This chain uses TRBV29-1 with TRBJ2-2. CDR1 and CDR2 from the germline V gene are SQVTM and ANQGSEA. This CDR3 has 12 residues. CDR3 loop: CSVNGNTGELFF.

The gene calls are TRBV7-2 and TRBJ1-2; TCRdb proposes TRBD1, but this gene call is untestable without DNA. The CDR3 totals 13 residues. Per the germline V gene, CDR1 is SGHTA and CDR2 is FQGNSA. The CDR3 reads CASSLGQGEGYTF.

The chain couples TRBV7-9 to TRBJ1-5. CDR1 is SEHNR, CDR2 FQNEAQ, per germline (reference sequence). The CDR3 loop spans 13 amino acids. CDR3 in amino acids: CASSLDGGQPQHF.

J is TRBJ2-3 and V is TRBV28; no DNA is available, so the TRBD2 call from TCRdb remains unchecked. The CDR3 spans 16 residues. Germline CDR1 MDHEN, CDR2 SYDVKM. CDR3 amino acids: CASSPQGGGTTDTQYF.

The chain links TRBV30 to TRBJ1-6. The CDR3 is 13 residues long. Germline values: CDR1 GTSNPN, CDR2 SVGIG (reference sequence). CDR3 protein: CAWSVGLFPPLHF. Together with reference TRBV30 and TRBJ1-6, the CDR3 gives the full variable domain: SQTIHQWPATLVQPVGSPLSLECTVEGTSNPNLYWYRQAAGRGLQLLFYSVGIGQISSEVPQNLSASRPQDRQFILSSKKLLLSDSGFYLCAWSVGLFPPLHFGNGTRLTVT.

The chain joins TRBV20-1 to TRBJ2-1; TCRdb returns TRBD2, unconfirmable since there is no DNA. Germline CDR1 DFQATT, CDR2 SNEGSKA (reference sequence). The CDR3 is made up of 15 amino acids. CDR3 sequence: CSSVTSGGAYNEQFF.

The chain employs TRBV15 and TRBJ1-3. In germline, CDR1 is LNHNV, CDR2 YYDKDF (reference sequence). The CDR3 spans 16 residues. This chain's CDR3 is CATSRDTSDSGNTIYF.

The V gene is TRBV30, the J gene TRBJ1-1; as DNA is missing, the TRBD1 call by TCRdb cannot be tested. The CDR3 has 11 residues. CDR1 is GTSNPN and CDR2 is SVGIG in the germline V gene (reference sequence). The CDR3 is CAWNRVTEAFF.